A single sample is the source of the 20 T cell receptor beta chains below, sequenced in a study of T cell responses to AZD1222 COVID-19 vaccine. Profiling relied on immunoSEQ multiplex PCR, and the TCRdb table lists in-frame clones only, not all of them. The table shows 150,000 to 200,000 clones, with around 87% occurring only once. The sequencing used peripheral blood, collected on day 0 of MenACWY control vaccination. The receptors here all came from an adult in good health.

CDR3 sequence (DNA): TGCGCCAGCAGCCAAAACACTCCCACCTACGAGCAGTACTTC. It translates to CASSQNTPTYEQYF. The V and J genes are TRBV4-1 and TRBJ2-7; D gene ambiguous. The V gene's germline CDR1 is MGHRA and CDR2 YSYEKL. This CDR3 is built from 14 residues. Trimming took off 2 bases at V and 2 bases at J, with 10 bases between the two ends.

The rearrangement uses TRBV28 and TRBJ2-3; 8 positions agree with TRBD1. The ends lost 5 bases at V and 1 base at J; junction bases unmatched: 8. Germline V gene lookup returns CDR1 MDHEN and CDR2 SYDVKM. The CDR3 covers 16 residues. The CDR3 region is CASSISTGGGTDTQYF. The CDR3 DNA is TGTGCCAGCAGTATCTCAACAGGGGGAGGCACAGATACGCAGTATTTT.

The rearrangement links TRBV28 to TRBJ2-7, with D perhaps matching TRBD1 (5 bases). CDR1 is MDHEN, CDR2 SYDVKM, per germline. The CDR3 is 13 residues long. The V gene lost 7 bases and the J gene lost 5 bases, with 15 bases spanning the gap. CDR3 DNA: TGTGCCAGCACATCCCAGGGAAACGACGAGCAGTACTTC. Translated: CASTSQGNDEQYF. Looking up the rest from reference TRBV28 and TRBJ2-7 gives the full variable domain: DVKVTQSSRYLVKRTGEKVFLECVQDMDHENMFWYRQDPGLGLRLIYFSYDVKMKEKGDIPEGYSVSREKKERFSLILESASTNQTSMYLCASTSQGNDEQYFGPGTRLTVT.

The V and J genes are TRBV3-1 (or the pseudogene TRBV3-2) and TRBJ2-7; 8 positions match TRBD1. The germline CDR1 and CDR2 sequences are LGHDT and YNNKEL (reference sequence). The V and J ends lost 2 bases and 0 bases, in that order; junction bases with no gene match: 9. This CDR3 is built from 17 residues. The chain's CDR3 is CASSQSYRDRSSYEQYF. Here the CDR3 DNA reads TGTGCCAGCAGCCAAAGCTACCGGGACAGGAGCTCCTACGAGCAGTACTTC.

This chain links TRBV5-4 with TRBJ2-5; D is ambiguous. Looked up from germline, CDR1 is SGHNT and CDR2 is YYREEE (reference sequence). The V gene lost 4 bases and the J gene lost 1 base, with 11 bases spanning the gap. This CDR3 is 14 amino acids long. In DNA form, the CDR3 reads TGTGCCAGCAGCACCGGTGGGGTCCAAGAGACCCAGTACTTC. Translated: CASSTGGVQETQYF.

This clone appeared a few times. This chain joins TRBV7-3 and TRBJ2-2; 8 bases align to TRBD1. J was trimmed by 1 base and V by 3 bases; bases with no gene match: 10. Germline V gives CDR1 SGHTA, CDR2 FQGTGA. The CDR3 is 18 residues long. The DNA of the CDR3 is TGTGCCAGCAGCTTCCAACCAACGGGACAGGTGAACACCGGGGAGCTGTTTTTT. Protein product: CASSFQPTGQVNTGELFF.

This clone is a singleton in its sample. The chain joins TRBV19 to TRBJ2-1; no definite D call. The CDR3 length is 13 residues. Between the trimmed V and J ends, which lost 3 bases and 4 bases, there was a span of 7 bases. Germline V gene lookup returns CDR1 LNHDA and CDR2 SQIVND (reference sequence). CDR3 DNA: TGTGCCAGTAGTATTGACCCTTACAATGAGCAGTTCTTC. Amino acids: CASSIDPYNEQFF.

The V call is TRBV23-1, the J call TRBJ1-3; 11 nucleotides align to TRBD1. TRBV23-1 is treated as an ORF (open reading frame) with a function not yet certain. The CDR3 consists of 16 residues. The ends lost 6 bases at V and 1 base at J; junction bases unmatched: 5. This chain's CDR3 is CASRRTGGRSGNTIYF. The CDR3 coding sequence is TGCGCCAGCAGAAGGACAGGGGGCCGGTCTGGAAACACCATATATTTT.

The chain carries TRBV29-1 and TRBJ1-4; 9 bases line up with TRBD1. Trimming removed 8 bases from V and 7 bases from J; junction bases left unmatched: 8. CDR1 and CDR2 from the germline V gene are SQVTM and ANQGSEA. The CDR3 is made up of 13 amino acids. The DNA for the CDR3 is TGCAGCATTAAGACAGGGGGTGGTGAAAAACTGTTTTTT. Amino acids: CSIKTGGGEKLFF.

V usage is TRBV7-6 and J usage is TRBJ2-3; D gene uncertain. Germline assignment: CDR1 SGHVS and CDR2 FNYEAQ. The CDR3 has 14 residues. Trimming removed 3 bases from V and 0 bases from J, with 7 bases in between. CDR3 DNA sequence: TGTGCCAGCAGCTTGGTGACTAGCACAGATACGCAGTATTTT. This gives the protein CASSLVTSTDTQYF.

The chain employs TRBV7-7 and TRBJ1-5, with D possibly being TRBD1 (5 bases). Germline assignment: CDR1 SSHAT and CDR2 FNYEAQ (reference sequence). The germline V and J ends were trimmed by 1 base and 5 bases, with 9 bases remaining between them. CDR3 size: 14 residues. The DNA for the CDR3 is TGTGCCAGCAGCTTAGGGCAGGGCTATCAGCCCCAGCATTTT. Protein: CASSLGQGYQPQHF.

The V and J genes are TRBV19 and TRBJ1-5, with 7 bases identical to TRBD1. CDR1 is LNHDA, CDR2 SQIVND, per germline (reference sequence). This CDR3 is built from 13 residues. J lost 5 bases, V lost 5 bases, and 3 bases had no gene match. The CDR3 sequence is CASSVTGDQPQHF. DNA of the CDR3: TGTGCCAGTAGTGTAACAGGGGATCAGCCCCAGCATTTT.

The chain is built from TRBV7-8 and TRBJ2-7, with D possibly TRBD2 on 6 matching bases. CDR1 is SGHVS, CDR2 FQNEAQ, per germline. V dropped 4 bases and J dropped 5 bases, with 18 bases sitting between them. The CDR3 contains 15 residues. The CDR3 spells CASSSRLDLIHEQYF. DNA for the CDR3: TGTGCCAGCAGCTCCAGACTAGACCTTATCCACGAGCAGTACTTC. Full variable domain (rest looked up from reference TRBV7-8 and TRBJ2-7): GAGVSQSPRYKVAKRGQDVALRCDPISGHVSLFWYQQALGQGPEFLTYFQNEAQLDKSGLPSDRFFAERPEGSVSTLKIQRTQQEDSAVYLCASSSRLDLIHEQYFGPGTRLTVT.

The sample holds one count of this clone. V is TRBV5-8 and J is TRBJ2-1; possible D gene TRBD2, 6 bases. V shed 6 bases and J shed 0 bases, with 13 bases lying between them. The CDR3 consists of 15 residues. Looked up from germline, CDR1 is SGHTS and CDR2 is YDEGEE. CDR3 sequence (DNA): TGTGCCAGCAACCAAGACGGGAGCTCCTACAATGAGCAGTTCTTC. Translated, it gives CASNQDGSSYNEQFF.

V usage is TRBV6-9 and J usage is TRBJ2-7; 9 nucleotides agree with TRBD1. This CDR3 spans 15 amino acids. Germline trimming cut 8 bases from V and 7 bases from J; bases unmatched to any gene: 15. The germline V gene has CDR1 MNHGY and CDR2 SVAAGI. The CDR3 sequence: CASRTPGQGRCEQYF. CDR3 in DNA: TGTGCCAGCCGAACCCCGGGACAGGGTAGGTGTGAGCAGTACTTC.

This rearrangement joins TRBV7-3 to TRBJ2-6, with D perhaps TRBD1 (6 bases). The CDR3 totals 17 residues. V was trimmed by 4 bases and J by 1 base, leaving 14 bases between them. Germline V gene lookup returns CDR1 SGHTA and CDR2 FQGTGA. CDR3 residues: CASSSPNQGSGANVLTF. CDR3 sequence (DNA): TGTGCCAGCAGCTCCCCCAATCAGGGGTCTGGGGCCAACGTCCTGACTTTC.

The rearrangement links TRBV11-3 to TRBJ2-1, with 7 nucleotides matching TRBD2. Germline loops: CDR1 SGHNT, CDR2 YENEEA. The V segment lost 5 bases and the J segment 9 bases; nucleotides outside the gene matches: 7. This CDR3 contains 13 residues. CDR3 sequence (DNA): TGTGCCAGCAGCATAACTAGCGCAGGTGAGCAGTTCTTC. Amino acids: CASSITSAGEQFF. Supplemented by reference TRBV11-3 and TRBJ2-1, the full variable domain reads EAGVVQSPRYKIIEKKQPVAFWCNPISGHNTLYWYLQNLGQGPELLIRYENEEAVDDSQLPKDRFSAERLKGVDSTLKIQPAELGDSAVYLCASSITSAGEQFFGPGTRLTVL.

The chain uses TRBV7-8 and TRBJ2-7, with 11 bases identical to TRBD2. V lost 5 bases, J lost 3 bases, and 12 bases stayed unmatched. The germline gives CDR1 SGHVS, CDR2 FQNEAQ. CDR3 length equals 17 residues. This CDR3 reads CASSRGTSGLKRYEQYF. CDR3 nucleotide sequence: TGTGCCAGCAGCCGCGGGACTAGCGGCCTTAAGCGCTACGAGCAGTACTTC.

V and J are TRBV29-1 and TRBJ1-2, with D possibly TRBD1 on 5 matching bases. Germline-derived CDR1 and CDR2 are SQVTM and ANQGSEA. This CDR3 region has 13 residues. Trimming removed 3 bases from V and 8 bases from J, with 16 bases in between. The CDR3, as DNA: TGCAGCGTTGACCAGGGTTCGGTGGGGGGCTACACCTTC. This translates into CSVDQGSVGGYTF.

The rearrangement uses TRBV9 and TRBJ2-1, with 7 bases matching TRBD2. V dropped 0 bases and J dropped 7; count of bases not matched to a gene: 10. Germline V gene data show CDR1 as SGDLS and CDR2 as YYNGEE. The CDR3 spans 16 residues. The CDR3 sequence is CASSVDLAGVGNEQFF. CDR3 nucleotides: TGTGCCAGCAGCGTAGATTTAGCGGGTGTTGGTAATGAGCAGTTCTTC.